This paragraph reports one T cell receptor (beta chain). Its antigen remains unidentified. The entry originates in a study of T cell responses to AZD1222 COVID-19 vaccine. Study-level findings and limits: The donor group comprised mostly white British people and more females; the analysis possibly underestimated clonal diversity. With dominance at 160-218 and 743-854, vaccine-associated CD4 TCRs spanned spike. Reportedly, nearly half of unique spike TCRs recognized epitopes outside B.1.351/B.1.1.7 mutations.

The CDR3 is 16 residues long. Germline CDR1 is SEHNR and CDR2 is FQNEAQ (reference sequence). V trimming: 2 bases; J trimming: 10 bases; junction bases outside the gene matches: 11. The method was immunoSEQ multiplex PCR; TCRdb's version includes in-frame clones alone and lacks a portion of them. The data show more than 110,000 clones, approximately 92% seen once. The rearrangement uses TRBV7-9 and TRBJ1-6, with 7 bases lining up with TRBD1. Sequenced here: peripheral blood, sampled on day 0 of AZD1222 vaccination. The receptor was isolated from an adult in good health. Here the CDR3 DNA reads TGTGCCAGCAGCTTACCCGTGGCAGGGGGTGGGTCACCCCTCCACTTT. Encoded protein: CASSLPVAGGGSPLHF.